Listed below are T cell receptor beta chains from one sample, sequenced in a study of cytomegalovirus exposure and HLA in healthy donors. Using immunoSEQ multiplex PCR, the repertoire was profiled, and TCRdb retains in-frame clones only, with some absent. The sample lists about 140,000 clones, roughly 79% occurring once. The sample taken for sequencing was PBMCs. These receptors were taken from a man aged 18 to 35 in good health and CMV-seronegative. Each CDR3 is given with its conserved first and last residue. The order of the fields is V gene, J gene, CDR3 protein.

>TRBV7-9|TRBJ1-4
CSSSQGTPSTNEKLFF
>TRBV5-8|TRBJ1-5
CASSFYSEDTGDQPQHF
>TRBV19|TRBJ1-5
CASKPRDLDSNQPQHF
>TRBV5-4|TRBJ1-6
CASSLDSSPDSPLHF
>TRBV7-6|TRBJ2-7
CASSLANGEQYF
>TRBV7-9|TRBJ2-7
CASSKSRTGWRVHEQYF
>TRBV7-9|TRBJ1-6
CASTRYNSPLHF
>TRBV11-2|TRBJ1-4
CASSSLQGMGEKLFF
>TRBV30|TRBJ1-2
CALEGAGYGYTF
>TRBV6-5|TRBJ2-5
CASSYDSTETQETQYF
>TRBV30|TRBJ1-5
CAWAEGSNQPQHF
>TRBV4-1|TRBJ2-1
CASSQVQGTQFF
>TRBV6-4|TRBJ1-2
CASSDSQGADGYTF
>TRBV7-9|TRBJ1-3
CASSPNPGQGAGNTIYF
>TRBV7-2|TRBJ1-2
CASSLPGNYGYTF
>TRBV2|TRBJ1-2
CASNHPDRRGYTF
>TRBV4-2|TRBJ1-2
CASSQDTGGYTF
>TRBV5-1|TRBJ1-1
CASSANPGTAHVNTEAFF
>TRBV19|TRBJ1-5
CASSTKQGWQPQHF
>TRBV5-1|TRBJ2-5
CASSLGDREGETQYF
>TRBV19|TRBJ1-2
CASSRSPLANYGYTF
>TRBV9|TRBJ1-1
CASAPGMNTEAFF
>TRBV27|TRBJ2-5
CASRDLQRETQYF
>TRBV15|TRBJ1-1
CATSREITGTYTEAFF
>TRBV2|TRBJ1-2
CASSGGRTSGYTF
>TRBV14|TRBJ1-1
CASSQEQAFTEAFF
>TRBV6-4|TRBJ1-2
CASPLYGVDYGYTF
>TRBV7-2|TRBJ1-1
CASSLVPQGMKNTEAFF
>TRBV7-9|TRBJ1-6
CASTRGTGGRNSPLHF